Listed below are T cell receptor beta chains from one sample, sequenced in a study of metastatic and nonmetastatic thyroid tumors. TCRdb re-called the PCR reads with MiXCR. This sample carries about 20,000 clones, about 35% of them seen once, and the ten largest clones take 20% to 30%. The sample taken for sequencing was tumor tissue. Receptors originate from a female donor with papillary thyroid cancer or a benign thyroid nodule (not recorded which). Some clones in this sample may be carry-over from other donors' samples. Both conserved end residues are part of each CDR3. Fields, in order: J gene, V gene, D gene, clone size, CDR3 DNA, CDR3 protein. A D gene is named only where the DNA matches it firmly. The size field is filled for only some rows; it gives once, few, many or a size class.

>TRBJ2-2|TRBV6-2/TRBV6-3|-|-
TGTGCCAGCAGCCCCCGGGACACCGGGGAGCTGTTTTTT
CASSPRDTGELFF
>TRBJ1-6|TRBV10-3|-|few
TGTGCCATCAGTGAGTCGAATGGCGGGGATTCACCCCTCCACTTT
CAISESNGGDSPLHF
>TRBJ2-1|TRBV6-1|TRBD1|few
TGTGCCAGCAGTCCCACAGGGGGCGGTTTAGGGGATGAGCAGTTCTTC
CASSPTGGGLGDEQFF
>TRBJ1-5|TRBV5-6|-|-
TGTGCCAGCAGCTTATTTCGGGGGAATCAGCCCCAGCATTTT
CASSLFRGNQPQHF
>TRBJ1-1|TRBV10-3|-|-
TGTGCCATCGGGACCGTGGAGGCTGAAGCTTTCTTT
CAIGTVEAEAFF
>TRBJ2-3|TRBV5-1|-|-
TGCGCCAGCAGCCCTAGGGGGGGGGCTAGCACAGATACGCAGTATTTT
CASSPRGGASTDTQYF
>TRBJ2-1|TRBV6-1|-|few
TGTGCCAGCAGCCCGACGGCAGGGGCTGACAATGAGCAGTTCTTC
CASSPTAGADNEQFF
>TRBJ2-7|TRBV7-6|TRBD1|-
TGTGCCAGCAGCCCGGGCCCAGGGACAGGGGTGGGTGAGCAGTACTTC
CASSPGPGTGVGEQYF
>TRBJ2-7|TRBV12-3/TRBV12-4|TRBD1|-
TGTGCCAGCAGGGACAGGCGATCCTACGAGCAGTACTTC
CASRDRRSYEQYF
>TRBJ1-2|TRBV12-5|TRBD1|-
TGTGCTAGTGGTTTCGAGGGGGCGGACTATGGCTACACCTTC
CASGFEGADYGYTF
>TRBJ2-7|TRBV7-2|TRBD1|-
TGTGCCAGCAGTCCGGGACAGGGCTACGAGCAGTACTTC
CASSPGQGYEQYF
>TRBJ1-2|TRBV6-1|TRBD1|few
TGTGCCAGCACCCGACTTCGGACAGGAGGACACGGCTACACCTTC
CASTRLRTGGHGYTF
>TRBJ2-3|TRBV11-1|-|-
TGTGCCAGCAGCTTATTGGGGGTGAGCACAGATACGCAGTATTTT
CASSLLGVSTDTQYF
>TRBJ2-1|TRBV5-5|TRBD2|-
TGTGCCAGCAGCTTGGGTGGGACTAATTACAATGAGCAGTTCTTC
CASSLGGTNYNEQFF
>TRBJ1-3|TRBV6-5|-|few
TGTGCCAGCAGTTACTCAGTGGGGTTACCTGGAAACACCATATATTTT
CASSYSVGLPGNTIYF
>TRBJ2-1|TRBV20-1|TRBD2|-
TGCAGTGCTAGAGCAGCGGGACTAGCGGGAGGTCATGAGCAGTTCTTC
CSARAAGLAGGHEQFF
>TRBJ2-1|TRBV5-1|-|-
TGCGCCAGCAGCTTGACGGGGGAGAGGAATGAGCAGTTCTTC
CASSLTGERNEQFF
>TRBJ2-1|TRBV6-5|-|-
TGTGCCAGCAGCTACGTGGCAGGGGTCTACAATGAGCAGTTCTTC
CASSYVAGVYNEQFF
>TRBJ1-1|TRBV29-1|-|-
TGCAGCGTCCCGCAGGAGTTGAACACTGAAGCTTTCTTT
CSVPQELNTEAFF
>TRBJ2-7|TRBV7-7|-|-
TGTGCTAGCAGCTTCGATGGGGGCGCCGAGCAGTACTTC
CASSFDGGAEQYF
>TRBJ2-7|TRBV20-1|TRBD2|few
TGCAGTGCTAGAGATCTGGGGGAGGGCCGCGCCTACGAGCAGTACTTC
CSARDLGEGRAYEQYF
>TRBJ2-7|TRBV28|-|few
TGTGCCAGCAGTTTATACGGGACACTGCGTTTACCCAGCTCCTACGAGCAGTACTTC
CASSLYGTLRLPSSYEQYF
>TRBJ2-7|TRBV20-1|-|-
TGCAGTGCTAGAATGGGGAACTCCTACGAGCAGTACTTC
CSARMGNSYEQYF
>TRBJ2-3|TRBV11-3|-|-
TGTGCCAGCAGCTTGAGTGGGGTCACAGATACGCAGTATTTT
CASSLSGVTDTQYF
>TRBJ1-1|TRBV25-1|-|few
TGTGCCAGCAGTGAATCTGAAATCCGGGAAGCTTTCTTT
CASSESEIREAFF
>TRBJ2-7|TRBV6-2/TRBV6-3|TRBD2|-
TGTGCCAGCAGTTACCTTGGGACTAGCAGCGAGCAGTACTTC
CASSYLGTSSEQYF
>TRBJ2-7|TRBV30|-|-
TGTGCCTGGAGTGGAAGGGGGTTTCTATACGAGCAGTACTTC
CAWSGRGFLYEQYF
>TRBJ2-7|TRBV5-6|-|-
TGTGCCAGCAGCATCGGACGGTCGTACGAGCAGTACTTC
CASSIGRSYEQYF
>TRBJ1-3|TRBV12-3/TRBV12-4|TRBD1|few
TGTGCCAGCAGACTAACAGGGGCCCCTGGAAACACCATATATTTT
CASRLTGAPGNTIYF
>TRBJ2-1|TRBV11-2|TRBD2|-
TGTGCCAGCAGCCCATGGACTAGCGGGGGCGGGAATGAGCAGTTCTTC
CASSPWTSGGGNEQFF
>TRBJ1-4|TRBV20-1|-|once
TGCAGTGCTACCACGGACAGTGCAACTAATGAAAAACTGTTTTTT
CSATTDSATNEKLFF
>TRBJ2-5|TRBV5-1|TRBD1|-
TGCGCCAGCAGCGAACCAGGGGGTGGGGAGACCCAGTACTTC
CASSEPGGGETQYF
>TRBJ1-6|TRBV27|-|-
TGTGCCAGCAGTTACGGGGAGAGGGGCGCTACCCCTAATTCACCCCTCCACTTT
CASSYGERGATPNSPLHF
>TRBJ1-2|TRBV12-3/TRBV12-4|-|-
TGTGCCAGCAGTCAGTCCCAGGGAGACTATGGCTACACCTTC
CASSQSQGDYGYTF
>TRBJ2-5|TRBV6-1|-|-
TGTGCCAGCAGGACCTTCGGGGGACGGGGGGAGACCCAGTACTTC
CASRTFGGRGETQYF
>TRBJ2-1|TRBV25-1|-|-
TGTGCCAGCAGTGAATTAGGGACGGTGAGCTCCTACAATGAGCAGTTCTTC
CASSELGTVSSYNEQFF
>TRBJ2-2|TRBV6-4|-|few
TGTGCCAGCAGTAGCGGGAACACCGGGGAGCTGTTTTTT
CASSSGNTGELFF
>TRBJ1-2|TRBV11-2|-|-
TGTGCCAGCAGCTTAGTAAAGGGGTTATATGGCTACACCTTC
CASSLVKGLYGYTF
>TRBJ2-2|TRBV6-1|-|few
TGTGCCAGCAGACCAATAGCCGGGGCCGGGGAGCTGTTTTTT
CASRPIAGAGELFF
>TRBJ1-6|TRBV2|-|few
TGTGCCAGCAGTTCTTTGAGTTTGACCCTCCACTTT
CASSSLSLTLHF
>TRBJ2-5|TRBV7-6|-|few
TGTGCCAGCAAGGGAGGAGAGACCCAGTACTTC
CASKGGETQYF